This entry lists 15 T cell receptor beta chains sequenced from one sample in a study of shared clonotypes between healthy human individuals. The data were produced by immunoSEQ multiplex PCR, yet TCRdb's version contains in-frame clones alone and is incomplete. The sample includes 2 million to 3 million clones, more than 85% of them seen just once. Specimen: naive CD4+ T cells from PBMCs. Subset specified: CD45RA+ positively selected. Every receptor here comes from a man between 18 and 35 years old in good health. Some clones in this sample may be carry-over from other donors' samples.

The chain employs TRBV6-6 and TRBJ1-1; TRBD1 agrees at 10 bases. This CDR3 region has 15 residues. The trim removed 0 bases at V and 6 bases at J, leaving 4 bases unmatched. Germline V gene data show CDR1 as MNHNY and CDR2 as SVGAGI (reference sequence). The CDR3 loop is CASSYSTGGWAEAFF. The DNA for the CDR3 is TGTGCCAGCAGTTACTCGACAGGGGGCTGGGCTGAAGCTTTCTTT.

This clone appeared once. The chain is built from TRBV5-8 and TRBJ2-7; the D gene is possibly TRBD2 (7 bases). The germline V and J ends were trimmed by 0 bases and 3 bases, with 13 bases remaining between them. This CDR3 is 15 amino acids long. From germline, CDR1 is SGHTS and CDR2 YDEGEE. CDR3 loop: CASSLVQGGGYEQYF. CDR3 DNA sequence: TGTGCCAGCAGCTTGGTCCAGGGAGGGGGCTACGAGCAGTACTTC.

V is TRBV27 and J is TRBJ2-1; D remains unclear. This CDR3 has 16 amino acids. V lost 3 bases to trimming and J lost 0 bases, with 12 bases between them. Germline CDR1 is MNHEY and CDR2 is SMNVEV (reference sequence). The CDR3 sequence: CASSFAIQSSYNEQFF. CDR3 bases: TGTGCCAGCAGTTTTGCGATTCAGAGCTCCTACAATGAGCAGTTCTTC.

The DNA for the CDR3 is TGTGCCATCATGACGTCGGGTGACGGGAGGGCCATCGGGGAGCTGTTTTTT. Translation: CAIMTSGDGRAIGELFF. V and J are TRBV10-3 and TRBJ2-2; 8 nucleotides align to TRBD2. CDR1 ENHRY and CDR2 SYGVKD come from the germline V gene. Trimming removed 7 bases from V and 7 bases from J; junction bases left unmatched: 17. The CDR3 is 17 residues long.

The chain joins TRBV6-5 to TRBJ2-5; 7 nucleotides match TRBD1. Germline loops: CDR1 MNHEY, CDR2 SVGAGI. J gave up 0 bases and V 6 bases, and 4 bases lay outside the gene matches. CDR3 length: 14 residues. The CDR3 coding sequence is TGTGCCAGCAGCCGACAGGGCAACCAAGAGACCCAGTACTTC. This codes for CASSRQGNQETQYF.

This clone was seen more than once but under ten times. This chain connects TRBV10-1 to TRBJ2-2; no firm D call. The V gene's germline CDR1 is WNHNN and CDR2 SYGVQD (reference sequence). V lost 6 bases to trimming and J lost 2 bases, with 10 bases between them. The CDR3 runs to 14 residues. CDR3 region: CASRRATNTGELFF. Here the CDR3 DNA reads TGCGCCAGCAGAAGGGCCACAAACACCGGGGAGCTGTTTTTT.

Here the CDR3 DNA reads TGTGCCAGCAGCGGGACTAGCGGGGCCCAAGAGACCCAGTACTTC. This codes for CASSGTSGAQETQYF. The rearrangement links TRBV9 to TRBJ2-5; TRBD2 matches at 12 bases. The V gene end was trimmed by 3 bases and the J gene end by 1 base; junction bases not matched to a gene: 1. The CDR3 extends over 15 amino acids. Germline V gene sequence: CDR1 SGDLS, CDR2 YYNGEE.

The chain joins TRBV4-1 to TRBJ2-7, with 11 bases that match TRBD1. Trimming removed 1 base from V and 5 bases from J; junction bases left unmatched: 7. There are 16 residues in the CDR3. The germline gives CDR1 MGHRA, CDR2 YSYEKL. The CDR3 loop is CASSQVLGTGGNEQYF. As DNA, the CDR3 is TGCGCCAGCAGCCAAGTTCTTGGGACAGGGGGTAACGAGCAGTACTTC.

This clone was picked up one time. The CDR3 coding sequence is TGCGCCAGCTCCCTCCGGGACCCAGGGGGCGAGCAGTACTTC. This translates into CASSLRDPGGEQYF. The chain recombines TRBV4-1 with TRBJ2-7, with 7 bases aligning to TRBD1. V was clipped by 8 bases and J by 6 bases; unmatched bases: 13. The CDR3 consists of 14 residues. The germline CDR1 and CDR2 sequences are MGHRA and YSYEKL.

Here the CDR3 reads CASLGLGAHEQYF. DNA of the CDR3: TGTGCCAGCCTGGGACTAGGGGCCCACGAGCAGTACTTC. The chain is built from TRBV6-1 and TRBJ2-7; TRBD2 matches at 8 bases. Looked up from germline, CDR1 is MNHNS and CDR2 is SASEGT. The CDR3 is made up of 13 amino acids. The ends lost 8 bases at V and 5 bases at J; junction bases unmatched: 8.

This clone was observed a single time. The rearrangement uses TRBV28 and TRBJ1-3; 7 bases fit TRBD1. Germline-derived CDR1 and CDR2 are MDHEN and SYDVKM. Unmatched junction bases numbered 3, after V lost 7 bases and J lost 0 bases. The CDR3 length is 14 residues. The CDR3 nucleotides are TGTGCCAGCACCAGGGGGACCTCTGGAAACACCATATATTTT. It encodes CASTRGTSGNTIYF.

The V gene is TRBV18, the J gene TRBJ2-7, with unresolved D. V was clipped by 2 bases and J by 0 bases, with 17 bases between them. The germline CDR1 and CDR2 sequences are KGHSH and LQKENI. The CDR3 totals 17 residues. The CDR3 DNA follows: TGTGCCAGCTCACCAATCTCGGTCGGCGTCACCTCCTACGAGCAGTACTTC. Translated: CASSPISVGVTSYEQYF.

The chain joins TRBV28 to TRBJ2-3; D uncertain. Germline CDR1 and CDR2: MDHEN and SYDVKM. V lost 3 bases, J lost 6 bases, and 19 bases lay in between. The CDR3 covers 16 residues. The CDR3 region has the DNA TGTGCCAGCAGTTTTTTTCGGCTCAAAACACTGGATACGCAGTATTTT. Protein: CASSFFRLKTLDTQYF.

The chain links TRBV5-4 to TRBJ2-1; 7 nucleotides agree with TRBD2. The CDR3 contains 14 residues. The germline V gene has CDR1 SGHNT and CDR2 YYREEE (reference sequence). V lost 5 bases and J lost 7; bases outside the gene matches: 9. The CDR3 region has the DNA TGTGCCAGCAGAGGCGGACTAGTGCCGAATGAGCAGTTCTTC. It codes for CASRGGLVPNEQFF.

The chain has TRBV5-4 and TRBJ2-7; 7 nucleotides match TRBD1. The CDR3 length is 15 residues. Germline-derived CDR1 and CDR2 are SGHNT and YYREEE (reference sequence). Germline trimming cut 4 bases from V and 3 bases from J; bases unmatched to any gene: 10. CDR3 sequence: CASSPSAGTVYEQYF. For the CDR3, the DNA is TGTGCCAGCAGCCCTAGTGCCGGGACAGTCTACGAGCAGTACTTC.